This T cell receptor beta chain was profiled in a study of blood T cell repertoires in COVID-19. The length of the CDR3 is 19 residues. CDR1 and CDR2 from the germline V gene are KGHSH and LQKENI. V dropped 1 base and J dropped 1; count of bases not matched to a gene: 10. Recovery meant two consecutive negative NP/OP PCR tests, professional clearance, or resolved symptoms. Per the original methods: Estimates of nucleated cell counts were drawn from the amplification of reference gene primers. Clones were sequenced by immunoSEQ multiplex PCR, and TCRdb holds only the in-frame ones, with some missing. The V and J calls and the clone size are those of that table, but D and trimming were determined from the DNA. The sample holds around 390,000 clones, around nine tenths seen once.

This receptor was taken from a woman between 50 and 59 years old who had recovered from COVID-19. The sample consisted of PBMCs or T cells enriched from blood (not recorded which). The J gene is TRBJ2-3, the V gene TRBV18; 11 bases line up with TRBD2. CDR3 region: CASSPRLAGGNLRTDTQYF. CDR3 in DNA: TGTGCCAGCTCACCACGGCTAGCGGGGGGAAATCTACGCACAGATACGCAGTATTTT.